Below, one T cell receptor beta chain is given with its context. What it binds is unknown. This sample was taken from a study of T cell responses to AZD1222 COVID-19 vaccine. Study-wide results and limits: Clonal diversity was possibly underestimated; the donors were predominantly white British and more often female.

The CDR3 runs 15 residues. Unmatched junction bases numbered 7, after V lost 5 bases and J lost 5 bases. The germline V gene encodes CDR1 KGHSY and CDR2 FQNENV. Using immunoSEQ multiplex PCR, the repertoire was profiled, and TCRdb retains in-frame clones only, with some absent. The sample shows approximately 150,000 clones, around 90% of them seen only once. Sequencing used peripheral blood, obtained 28 days after the second dose of the MenACWY control vaccine. The TCR comes from an adult who received the MenACWY meningococcal vaccine as a control. The chain carries TRBV16 and TRBJ2-3, with TRBD1 matching over 10 bases. As DNA, the CDR3 is TGTGCCAGCAGCACCCGACAGGGGGCTGGAGATACGCAGTATTTT. Translation: CASSTRQGAGDTQYF.